The 8 T cell receptor beta chains given below trace back to one sample, sequenced in a study of CD8 T cells in Susac syndrome. Reverse transcription used roughly 0.45 to 1 ug RNA and random hexamers. TCRdb analysed the immunoSEQ multiplex PCR reads with MiXCR anew, one entry per CDR3 protein. The table shows 150,000 to 200,000 distinct CDR3 sequences, with about 96% occurring only once. Sequenced material: CD4+ T cells from PBMCs. Receptor source: a human donor with Susac syndrome.

The chain joins TRBV20-1 to TRBJ1-1; D ambiguous. This CDR3 contains 14 residues. Trimming pared 6 bases from V and 0 bases from J, leaving 14 bases between. Germline assignment: CDR1 DFQATT and CDR2 SNEGSKA (reference sequence). The CDR3 sequence: CSATSRVMNTEAFF. CDR3 nucleotide sequence: TGCAGTGCCACTAGCAGAGTCATGAACACTGAAGCTTTCTTT.

This sequence joins TRBV6-9 and TRBJ2-1; either TRBD1 or TRBD2 may fit D (5 bases each). Trimming took 5 bases from V and 16 from J, leaving 24 bases between them. Germline lookup yields CDR1 MNHGY and CDR2 SVAAGI. This CDR3 is built from 14 residues. The CDR3 here is CASSPPPSWGPSFF. CDR3 sequence (DNA): TGTGCCAGCAGTCCCCCTCCGTCGTGGGGACCCTCCTTCTTC.

This sequence joins TRBV20-1 and TRBJ2-3; the D is unclear. In germline, CDR1 is DFQATT, CDR2 SNEGSKA (reference sequence). Trimming left V 3 bases short and J 7 bases short, with 8 bases between. CDR3 size: 11 residues. This CDR3 is CSARPGHTQYF. The CDR3 DNA sequence: TGCAGTGCTAGGCCCGGACATACGCAGTATTTT.

The chain combines TRBV18 with TRBJ1-5; D gene ambiguous. Per the germline V gene, CDR1 is KGHSH and CDR2 is LQKENI. V lost 5 bases and J lost 4, with 9 bases in between. The CDR3 consists of 13 residues. The CDR3 nucleotides are TGTGCCAGCTCAGTGTGGAGGAATCAGCCCCAGCATTTT. This sequence encodes CASSVWRNQPQHF.

The chain links TRBV7-3 to TRBJ2-1; D remains unclear. CDR1 is SGHTA and CDR2 is FQGTGA in the germline V gene. Trimming took off 2 bases at V and 2 bases at J, with 7 bases between the two ends. The CDR3 runs 14 residues. The CDR3 loop reads CASSLSGAYNEQFF. DNA of the CDR3: TGTGCCAGCAGCTTATCCGGAGCCTACAATGAGCAGTTCTTC.

The chain recombines TRBV28 with TRBJ1-5; D uncertain. The germline V and J ends were trimmed by 8 bases and 6 bases, with 17 bases remaining between them. Germline CDR1 and CDR2: MDHEN and SYDVKM. The CDR3 sequence is 14 residues long. The CDR3 loop reads CASSTPPAFQPQHF. CDR3 nucleotides: TGTGCCAGCTCCACCCCCCCCGCTTTTCAGCCCCAGCATTTT.

This chain joins TRBV6-2 or TRBV6-3 and TRBJ2-5; maybe TRBD1 (6 bases). There are 14 residues in the CDR3. The germline V gene has CDR1 MNHEY and CDR2 SVGEGT. Trimming took 8 bases from V and 1 from J, leaving 14 bases between them. The CDR3 loop is CASFRADSQETQYF. The CDR3 DNA follows: TGTGCCAGCTTTCGAGCGGACAGCCAAGAGACCCAGTACTTC.

The chain uses TRBV29-1 and TRBJ2-2; 7 nucleotides line up with TRBD1. The CDR3 totals 12 residues. Germline trimming cut 7 bases from V and 5 bases from J; bases unmatched to any gene: 4. Germline values: CDR1 SQVTM, CDR2 ANQGSEA. CDR3 sequence: CSGQGWTGELFF. The CDR3 bases are TGCAGCGGACAGGGTTGGACCGGGGAGCTGTTTTTT.